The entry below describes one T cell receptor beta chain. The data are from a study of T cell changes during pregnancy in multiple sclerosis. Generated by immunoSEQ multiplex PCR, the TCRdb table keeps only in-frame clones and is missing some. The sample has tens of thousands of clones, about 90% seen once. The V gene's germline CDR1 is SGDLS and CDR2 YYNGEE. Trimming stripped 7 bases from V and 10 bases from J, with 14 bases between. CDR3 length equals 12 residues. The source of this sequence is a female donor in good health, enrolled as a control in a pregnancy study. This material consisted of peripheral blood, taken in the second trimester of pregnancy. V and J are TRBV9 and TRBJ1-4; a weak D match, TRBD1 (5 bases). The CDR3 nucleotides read TGTGCCAGCGGCCCCCTGGGGGGAAAACTGTTTTTT. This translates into CASGPLGGKLFF.